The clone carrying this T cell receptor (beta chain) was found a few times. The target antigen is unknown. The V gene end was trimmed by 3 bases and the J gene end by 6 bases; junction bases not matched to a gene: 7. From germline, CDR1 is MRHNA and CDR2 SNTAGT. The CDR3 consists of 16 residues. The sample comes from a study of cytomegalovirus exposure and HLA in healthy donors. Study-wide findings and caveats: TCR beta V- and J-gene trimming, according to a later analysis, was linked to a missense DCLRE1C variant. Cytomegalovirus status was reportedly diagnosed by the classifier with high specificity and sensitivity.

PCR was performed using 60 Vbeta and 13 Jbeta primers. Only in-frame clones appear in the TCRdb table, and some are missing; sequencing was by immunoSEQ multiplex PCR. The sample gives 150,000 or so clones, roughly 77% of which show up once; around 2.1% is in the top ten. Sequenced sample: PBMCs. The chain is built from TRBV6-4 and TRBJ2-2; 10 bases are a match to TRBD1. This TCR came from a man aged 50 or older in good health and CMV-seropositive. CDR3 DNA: TGTGCCAGCAGTGAAAAAGGGACAGGGGACCCCGGGGAGCTGTTTTTT. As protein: CASSEKGTGDPGELFF.